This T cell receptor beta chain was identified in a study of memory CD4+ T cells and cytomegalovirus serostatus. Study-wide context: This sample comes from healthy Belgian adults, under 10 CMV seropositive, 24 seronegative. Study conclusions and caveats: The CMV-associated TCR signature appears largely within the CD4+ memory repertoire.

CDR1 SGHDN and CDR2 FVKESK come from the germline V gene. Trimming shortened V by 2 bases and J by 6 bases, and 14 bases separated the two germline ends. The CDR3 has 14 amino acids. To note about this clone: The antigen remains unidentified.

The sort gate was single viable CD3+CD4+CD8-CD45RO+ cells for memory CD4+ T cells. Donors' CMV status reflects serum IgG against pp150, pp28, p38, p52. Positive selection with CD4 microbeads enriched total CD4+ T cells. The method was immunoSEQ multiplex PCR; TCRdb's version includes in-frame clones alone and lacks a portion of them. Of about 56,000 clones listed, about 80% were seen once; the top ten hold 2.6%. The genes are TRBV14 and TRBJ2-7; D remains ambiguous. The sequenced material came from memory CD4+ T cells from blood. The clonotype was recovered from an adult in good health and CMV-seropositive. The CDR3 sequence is CASSQLRLGGEQYF. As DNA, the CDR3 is TGTGCCAGCAGCCAACTCCGGCTGGGCGGCGAGCAGTACTTC.